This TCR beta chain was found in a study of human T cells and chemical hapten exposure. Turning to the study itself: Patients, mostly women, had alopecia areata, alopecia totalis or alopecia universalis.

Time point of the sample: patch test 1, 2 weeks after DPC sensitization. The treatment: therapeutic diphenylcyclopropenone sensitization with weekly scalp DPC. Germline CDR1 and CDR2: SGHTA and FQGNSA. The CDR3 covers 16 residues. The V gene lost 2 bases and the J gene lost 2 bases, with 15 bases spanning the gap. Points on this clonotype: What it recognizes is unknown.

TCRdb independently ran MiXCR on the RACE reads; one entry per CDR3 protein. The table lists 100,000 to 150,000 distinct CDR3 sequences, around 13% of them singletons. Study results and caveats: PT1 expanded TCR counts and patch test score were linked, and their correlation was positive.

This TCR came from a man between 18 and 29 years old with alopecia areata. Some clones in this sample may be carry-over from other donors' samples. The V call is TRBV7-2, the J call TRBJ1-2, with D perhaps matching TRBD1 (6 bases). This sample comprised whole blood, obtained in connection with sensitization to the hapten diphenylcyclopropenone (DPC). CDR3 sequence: CASSLYGTGPNYGYTF. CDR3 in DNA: TGTGCCAGCAGCTTATATGGAACAGGGCCCAACTATGGCTACACCTTC.